The T cell receptor beta chain under discussion was sequenced for a study of cytomegalovirus exposure and HLA in healthy donors. About this clone: The antigen is unknown.

PCR primers comprised 60 Vbeta and 13 Jbeta primers. Only in-frame clones appear in the TCRdb table, and some are missing; sequencing was by immunoSEQ multiplex PCR. Here the sample spans 310,000 or so clones, 70% to 90% being singletons. CDR3 length: 13 residues. In germline, CDR1 is MGHRA, CDR2 YSYEKL. V was shortened by 0 bases and J by 1 base, with 3 bases between the two germline ends. Findings and caveats of the study: TCR beta sequences reportedly predicted the HLA-A and HLA-B alleles of most subjects accurately. For most TCR sequences rarity was the rule, although some public TCRs occurred in many donors.

V and J are TRBV4-1 and TRBJ1-1, with D unresolved. The specimen was PBMCs. The source of this sequence is a woman in her late teens or twenties in good health and CMV-seronegative. The CDR3 sequence is CASSQDKNTEAFF. CDR3 bases: TGCGCCAGCAGCCAAGATAAGAACACTGAAGCTTTCTTT.